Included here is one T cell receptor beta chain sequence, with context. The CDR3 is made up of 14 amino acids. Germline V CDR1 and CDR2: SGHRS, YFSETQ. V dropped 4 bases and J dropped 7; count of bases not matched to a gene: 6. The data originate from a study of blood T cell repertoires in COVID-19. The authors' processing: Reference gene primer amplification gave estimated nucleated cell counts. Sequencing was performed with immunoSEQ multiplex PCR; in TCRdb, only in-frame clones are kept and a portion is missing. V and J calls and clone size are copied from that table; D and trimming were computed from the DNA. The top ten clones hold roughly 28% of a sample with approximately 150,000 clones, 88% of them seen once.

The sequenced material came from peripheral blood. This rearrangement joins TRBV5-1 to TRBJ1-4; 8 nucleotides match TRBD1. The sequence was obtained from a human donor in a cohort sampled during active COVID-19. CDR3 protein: CASSTGQEPEKLFF. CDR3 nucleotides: TGCGCCAGCAGCACGGGACAGGAACCTGAAAAACTGTTTTTT.